This section outlines one T cell receptor beta chain sequence together with its context. This entry comes from a study of blood T cell repertoires in COVID-19. Libraries were prepared by immunoSEQ multiplex PCR; TCRdb keeps only in-frame clonotypes and omits some of them. The repertoire has under 200,000 clones, about four fifths of them found once; the top ten carry about 7.8%. Germline-derived CDR1 and CDR2 are MNHNY and SVGAGI (reference sequence). The J segment lost 4 bases and the V segment lost 5 bases, leaving 7 bases of the junction unmatched. The CDR3 spans 17 residues. This sequence originates from a woman aged 55-69 years with COVID-19, enrolled during active disease. This chain uses TRBV6-6 with TRBJ2-1; 14 bases map to TRBD2. The source material was peripheral blood. The CDR3 DNA is TGTGCCAGCAGTCCTCGGACTAGCGGGGGGTTATACAATGAGCAGTTCTTC. Translated: CASSPRTSGGLYNEQFF.